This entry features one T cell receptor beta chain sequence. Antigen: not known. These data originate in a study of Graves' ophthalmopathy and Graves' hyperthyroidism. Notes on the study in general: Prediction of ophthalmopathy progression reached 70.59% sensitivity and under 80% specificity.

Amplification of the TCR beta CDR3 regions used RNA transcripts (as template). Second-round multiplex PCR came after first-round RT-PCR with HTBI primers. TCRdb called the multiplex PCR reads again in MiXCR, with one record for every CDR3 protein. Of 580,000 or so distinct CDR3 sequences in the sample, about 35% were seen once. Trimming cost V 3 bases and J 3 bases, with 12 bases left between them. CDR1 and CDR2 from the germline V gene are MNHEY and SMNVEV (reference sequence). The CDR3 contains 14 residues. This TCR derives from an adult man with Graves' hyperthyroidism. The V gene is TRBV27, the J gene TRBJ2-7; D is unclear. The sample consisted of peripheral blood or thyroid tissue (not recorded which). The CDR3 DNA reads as TGTGCCAGCAGTTTTCAGGACGCGAACTACGAGCAGTACTTC. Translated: CASSFQDANYEQYF.